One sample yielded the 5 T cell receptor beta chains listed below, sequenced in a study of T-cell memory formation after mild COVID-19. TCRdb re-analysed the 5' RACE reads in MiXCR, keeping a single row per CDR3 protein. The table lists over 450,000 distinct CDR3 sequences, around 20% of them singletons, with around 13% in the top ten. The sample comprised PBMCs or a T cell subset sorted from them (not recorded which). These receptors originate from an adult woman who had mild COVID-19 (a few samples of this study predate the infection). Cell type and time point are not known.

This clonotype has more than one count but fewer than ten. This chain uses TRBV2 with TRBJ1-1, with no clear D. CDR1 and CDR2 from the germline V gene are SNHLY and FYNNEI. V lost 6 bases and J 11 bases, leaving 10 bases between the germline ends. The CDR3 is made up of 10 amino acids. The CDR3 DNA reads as TGTGCCAGCAGCCGTCAGAAGGCTTTCTTT. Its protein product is CASSRQKAFF.

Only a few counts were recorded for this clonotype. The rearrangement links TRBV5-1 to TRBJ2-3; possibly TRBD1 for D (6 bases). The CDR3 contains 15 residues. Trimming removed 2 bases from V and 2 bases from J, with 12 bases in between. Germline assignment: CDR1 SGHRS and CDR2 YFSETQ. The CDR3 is CASSFAGALTDTQYF. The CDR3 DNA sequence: TGCGCCAGCAGCTTTGCAGGGGCCCTCACAGATACGCAGTATTTT.

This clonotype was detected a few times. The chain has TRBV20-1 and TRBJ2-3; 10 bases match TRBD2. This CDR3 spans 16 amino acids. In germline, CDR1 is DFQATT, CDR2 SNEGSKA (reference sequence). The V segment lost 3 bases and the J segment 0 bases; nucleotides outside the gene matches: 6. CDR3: CSASTGLAASTDTQYF. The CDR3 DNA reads TGCAGTGCTAGTACAGGACTAGCGGCTAGCACAGATACGCAGTATTTT.

CDR3 nucleotide sequence: TGTGCCAGCAGCTTGGGCGGGGTGCGGCAGGCCCCAAACATTCAGTACTTC. It encodes CASSLGGVRQAPNIQYF. The rearrangement joins TRBV5-5 to TRBJ2-4, with D perhaps matching TRBD2 (6 bases). In germline, CDR1 is SGHKS, CDR2 YYEKEE (reference sequence). V lost 0 bases to trimming and J lost 6 bases, with 19 bases between them. The CDR3 runs to 17 residues.

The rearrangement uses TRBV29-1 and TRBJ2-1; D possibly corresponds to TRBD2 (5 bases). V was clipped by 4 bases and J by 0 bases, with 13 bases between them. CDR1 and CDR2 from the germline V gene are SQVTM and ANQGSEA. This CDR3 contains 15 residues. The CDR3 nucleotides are TGCAGCGTTGTATCTCGGGAAAGCTCCTACAATGAGCAGTTCTTC. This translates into CSVVSRESSYNEQFF.